Listed here are 17 T cell receptor beta chains from one sample, sequenced in a study of control samples from healthy donors and cancer patients. The table came from immunoSEQ multiplex PCR; TCRdb's copy has only in-frame clones and leaves some out. The sample lists around 90,000 clones; 70% to 90% were seen once. Source material: blood. The receptors stem from a woman in her forties in good health.

The chain is built from TRBV5-1 and TRBJ2-6; the D gene is possibly TRBD1 (5 bases). Trimming cost V 0 bases and J 2 bases, with 9 bases left between them. From germline, CDR1 is SGHRS and CDR2 YFSETQ. The CDR3 contains 16 residues. CDR3 residues: CASSLATVAGANVLTF. The CDR3 coding sequence is TGCGCCAGCAGCTTGGCGACAGTAGCTGGGGCCAACGTCCTGACTTTC.

V is TRBV30 and J is TRBJ2-2; 7 bases match TRBD1. The CDR3 totals 14 residues. The germline V gene encodes CDR1 GTSNPN and CDR2 SVGIG (reference sequence). V shed 7 bases, J shed 1 base, and the junction held 6 bases outside the gene matches. The CDR3 DNA reads as TGTGCCTCCTACAGACAGGGGAACACCGGGGAGCTGTTTTTT. Translated, it gives CASYRQGNTGELFF.

The chain recombines TRBV7-8 with TRBJ2-1; 8 bases match TRBD2. CDR1 and CDR2 (germline): SGHVS, FQNEAQ. The CDR3 contains 15 residues. V gave up 1 base and J gave up 8 bases; unmatched junction bases: 7. In DNA, the CDR3 is TGTGCCAGCAGCTTAGGGACTAGCTTCCGCGATGAGCAGTTCTTC. Translated, it gives CASSLGTSFRDEQFF.

This clone came up a few times. This rearrangement joins TRBV6-2 or TRBV6-3 to TRBJ1-2; 8 bases are shared with TRBD1. The CDR3 is 14 amino acids. Germline-derived CDR1 and CDR2 are MNHEY and SVGEGT. V shed 6 bases, J shed 4 bases, and the junction held 7 bases outside the gene matches. CDR3 nucleotide sequence: TGTGCCAGCAGCCCCGGGACAGGTGGCTATGGCTACACCTTC. Its protein is CASSPGTGGYGYTF.

J is TRBJ2-1 and V is TRBV5-6; D not certain. Germline CDR1 and CDR2: SGHDT and YYEEEE. This CDR3 contains 11 residues. V was trimmed by 4 bases and J by 9 bases, leaving 8 bases between them. DNA for the CDR3: TGTGCCAGCAGCAGCCGAGGTGAGCAGTTCTTC. It encodes CASSSRGEQFF.

This sequence joins TRBV30 and TRBJ1-6; 8 nucleotides match TRBD1. CDR1 and CDR2 from the germline V gene are GTSNPN and SVGIG (reference sequence). V dropped 6 bases and J dropped 8; count of bases not matched to a gene: 6. The CDR3 is made up of 13 amino acids. CDR3 region: CACSRGPDSPLHF. For the CDR3, the DNA is TGTGCCTGTAGCAGGGGGCCCGATTCACCCCTCCACTTT.

The V and J genes are TRBV19 and TRBJ2-3; the match to TRBD1 covers 7 bases. The CDR3 is 14 residues long. Per germline, CDR1 LNHDA and CDR2 SQIVND (reference sequence). V lost 5 bases and J lost 4; bases outside the gene matches: 6. The CDR3 DNA reads as TGTGCCAGTAGTTTACCGGGACAGTCAGATACGCAGTATTTT. Protein: CASSLPGQSDTQYF.

V and J are TRBV2 and TRBJ2-1; 11 positions match TRBD2. The CDR3 has 20 amino acids. Trimming cost V 4 bases and J 0 bases; bases outside gene matches: 14. Germline CDR1 and CDR2: SNHLY and FYNNEI. DNA of the CDR3: TGTGCCAGCAGTGGATATGTCACTAGCGGGGGCCGAAGCTCCTACAATGAGCAGTTCTTC. Encoded protein: CASSGYVTSGGRSSYNEQFF.

The chain is built from TRBV7-3 and TRBJ2-7; perhaps TRBD2 as D (5 bases). Germline V gene data show CDR1 as SGHTA and CDR2 as FQGTGA. This CDR3 is 13 amino acids long. V was cut by 3 bases and J by 9 bases, with 15 bases left in between. Here the CDR3 reads CASSLGRDTGQYF. CDR3 DNA: TGTGCCAGCAGCTTGGGTCGGGATACGGGGCAGTACTTC.

The CDR3 nucleotides are TGCGCCAGCAGCCGGGAAGGGGCGCTATATGGCTACACCTTC. Its protein product is CASSREGALYGYTF. The chain carries TRBV5-1 and TRBJ1-2; D is possibly TRBD1 (5 bases). CDR1 is SGHRS and CDR2 is YFSETQ in the germline V gene. Trimming took off 4 bases at V and 5 bases at J, with 15 bases between the two ends. The CDR3 runs 14 residues.

The chain carries TRBV29-1 and TRBJ1-5, with 11 bases aligning to TRBD1. This CDR3 is 15 amino acids long. CDR1 and CDR2 from the germline V gene are SQVTM and ANQGSEA. The V gene end was trimmed by 6 bases and the J gene end by 4 bases; junction bases not matched to a gene: 8. CDR3 nucleotide sequence: TGCAGCGTCGCTACCGGGACAGGGGGAAATCAGCCCCAGCATTTT. This codes for CSVATGTGGNQPQHF.

The chain links TRBV25-1 to TRBJ2-1, with 8 bases matching TRBD2. Germline V gene lookup returns CDR1 MGHDK and CDR2 SYGVNS. This CDR3 has 15 residues. J gave up 4 bases and V 6 bases, and 8 bases lay outside the gene matches. The CDR3 DNA sequence: TGTGCCAGCAGGGCTTTTAGCGGGGATTACAATGAGCAGTTCTTC. The encoded protein is CASRAFSGDYNEQFF.

The chain joins TRBV5-1 to TRBJ1-1; D gene unclear. The CDR3 loop spans 14 amino acids. The germline V gene encodes CDR1 SGHRS and CDR2 YFSETQ. The V gene lost 0 bases and the J gene lost 4 bases, with 10 bases spanning the gap. The CDR3 loop reads CASSLAGSGTEAFF. In DNA form, the CDR3 reads TGCGCCAGCAGCTTGGCAGGATCGGGCACTGAAGCTTTCTTT.

The CDR3 DNA reads TGCAGCGTTTCCGGACTTATGGATACGCAGTATTTT. This encodes CSVSGLMDTQYF. The V and J genes are TRBV29-1 and TRBJ2-3, with D perhaps TRBD2 (5 bases). CDR3 length equals 12 residues. Trimming cost V 5 bases and J 6 bases, with 12 bases left between them. CDR1 SQVTM and CDR2 ANQGSEA come from the germline V gene.

Regarding this clone: This same CDR3 is encoded by further DNA sequences in the sample. The CDR3 loop reads CASSLAGTGWYGYTF. CDR3 sequence (DNA): TGTGCCAGCAGCCTCGCCGGGACAGGGTGGTATGGCTACACCTTC. The chain is built from TRBV7-2 and TRBJ1-2, with TRBD1 matching 9 bases. The CDR3 runs to 15 residues. CDR1 and CDR2 (germline): SGHTA, FQGNSA. With V trimmed by 5 bases and J by 5 bases, 9 bases remained unmatched.

The chain links TRBV25-1 to TRBJ2-7, with 12 bases fitting TRBD2. After removal of 6 bases from V and 5 bases from J, the junction contained 8 bases not matched to a gene. The CDR3 is 15 amino acids. From germline, CDR1 is MGHDK and CDR2 SYGVNS. The chain's CDR3 is CASSASGGGRHEQYF. The CDR3 coding sequence is TGTGCCAGCAGCGCTAGCGGGGGGGGACGCCACGAGCAGTACTTC.

This chain uses TRBV4-3 with TRBJ1-2; D call uncertain. Germline values: CDR1 LGHNA, CDR2 YSLEER. There are 14 residues in the CDR3. Deletions cut 0 bases from V and 4 bases from J, with 9 bases between. The CDR3 sequence is CASSQEVSSYGYTF. The CDR3 DNA is TGCGCCAGCAGCCAAGAGGTCTCAAGCTATGGCTACACCTTC.